The T cell receptor beta chain described here comes from a study of identical twins. TCRdb re-analysed the 5' RACE reads in MiXCR, keeping a single row per CDR3 protein. The sample holds more than 1.5 million distinct CDR3 sequences, about 32% seen once. This clonotype was seen a few times. The germline V gene encodes CDR1 SGHDN and CDR2 FVKESK. The V gene end was trimmed by 3 bases and the J gene end by 4 bases; junction bases not matched to a gene: 4. The CDR3 covers 15 residues. The clonotype originates from a newborn girl in good health. What was sequenced was cord blood. V and J are TRBV14 and TRBJ2-5; 11 positions match TRBD2. DNA for the CDR3: TGTGCCAGCAGCCATGACGGACTAGCGGGAGAGACCCAGTACTTC. It translates to CASSHDGLAGETQYF.